This TCR beta chain was identified in a study of blood T cell repertoires in COVID-19. Study summary: Acute-phase and convalescent COVID-19 samples originated in the United States, Italy and Spain. T cells, B-cell-depleted T cells, or PBMCs provided the cDNA or gDNA that served as material.

Original processing notes: Amplification with reference gene primers provided the estimates of nucleated cell counts. TCRdb's copy holds only in-frame clones and misses some; the assay was immunoSEQ multiplex PCR. V and J calls and clone size are copied from that table; D and trimming were computed from the DNA. The profile shows about 180,000 clones, about nine tenths of them singletons. Germline V gene data show CDR1 as LNHDA and CDR2 as SQIVND (reference sequence). V trimming: 6 bases; J trimming: 4 bases; junction bases outside the gene matches: 3. The CDR3 runs 13 residues. This TCR was sampled from a man younger than 35 who had recovered from COVID-19. The J gene is TRBJ1-1, the V gene TRBV19; TRBD1 matches 9 bases. Source material: peripheral blood. In DNA, the CDR3 is TGTGCCAGTAGCACAGGGGGCATCACTGAAGCTTTCTTT. Protein product: CASSTGGITEAFF.